This T cell receptor (beta chain) was found in a study of blood T cells in healthy people across ages (dated by TCRdb to 2013 to 2016). In terms of the full investigation: In model experiments, template switching captured roughly one uniquely barcoded TCR beta cDNA molecule for every two T cells. Using deep sequencing normalized with unique cDNA molecular identifiers, the study measured how TCR beta repertoire diversity changes with age. The donors were divided into four age groups: young (average 16 years), middle-aged (almost 40), aged (about 60) and long-lived (82). To avoid experimental bias, donors of different ages were distributed randomly across sequencing lanes. Two additional independent replicas of 1 million unique cDNA reads from the same blood draw were analyzed for two donors (one aged 18 to 29 and one aged 80 or older).

The roughly 39 donors, aged roughly 6 to 95 years, were systemically healthy Caucasian individuals from Russia. Each donor gave about 9.7 milliliters of peripheral blood, drawn into EDTA-treated Vacutainer tubes. Ficoll-Paque density-gradient centrifugation was used to isolate PBMCs, with at least 7 million per sample. Trizol reagent was used to extract total RNA from the PBMCs, yielding at least 6 micrograms per sample. Naive CD45RAhigh/CD27high T cell percentages were measured by flow cytometry on a PBMC aliquot from every donor. Library creation used 5' RACE. The sample was run on an Illumina HiSeq 2500. A second PCR of about 7 to 12 cycles was performed with a sample-barcoded 5' primer and a J-beta primer mix. A template-switch 5' adaptor carrying 12 random nucleotides introduced a unique molecular identifier onto each TCR beta cDNA molecule. Each sample yielded at least 2.5 million CDR3-containing paired-end reads. The Mint cDNA synthesis kit, primed by a TRBC-specific oligonucleotide, was used to synthesize first-strand cDNA from all RNA. All cDNA was treated with uracil-DNA glycosylase and then went through a first 18-cycle PCR with the universal primers M1SS and BC2_uni_R. Turning to the authors' computational methods: For normalization, 1 million high-quality reads were randomly selected from each sample, with every read carrying a distinct molecular identifier. Instead of being binned into consensus sequences, reads with shared molecular identifiers were discarded. MiTCR, with a Q25 quality threshold and the strictest error-elimination algorithm, was used for CDR3 identification, clonotype clustering and error correction. Lower-bound total TCR beta diversity was estimated with a nonparametric unseen species model using Euler transformation. In-frame beta chains were kept once TCRdb had trimmed the public reads at Q25 with fastp and called clones with MiXCR. Records with the same CDR3 protein are collapsed into one entry carrying the most frequent genes and DNA. Here the V and J calls rest on TCRdb's processing, not on the authors' analysis. Across this sample there are approximately 1,100,000 distinct CDR3 sequences, with less than 50% seen only once. 15% to 20% of the sample is held by the ten biggest clonotypes.

Beyond this particular receptor, the publication reports: Conclusive comparison of naive and antigen-experienced compartments was prevented by the profiling of bulk unsorted PBMCs. Estimates of total diversity from one million sequenced T cells were regarded as lower bounds and underestimates. Donor CMV infection status was unknown, potentially confounding age-related changes in expanded clonotypes. As age increased, observed TCR beta diversity per million T cells dropped in a roughly linear way, and a significant reduction was already evident by age 40. Compared with the aged group, the long-lived group had more naive CD4+ T cells, fewer expanded clones and increased TCR diversity, a pattern suggesting age selection. The percentage of naive T cells measured by flow cytometry correlated strongly with observed TCR beta diversity.

The germline ends are 16 bases apart after V is trimmed by 0 bases and J by 11 bases. The CDR3 covers 13 residues, taking in both the cysteine and the phenylalanine. The retained sequence is limited to the CDR3, 39 bases, with the frame set at the first base. CDR1 GTSNPN and CDR2 SVGIG were looked up in the germline V gene (reference sequence). On this clonotype: It lacks a known antigen. No base-level quality is on record; no much larger clone is a single base apart.

The source is an older woman in good health. The V gene is TRBV30 and the J gene is TRBJ2-5; no D gene call is confident. Sequenced sample: blood. The CDR3 reads CAWSVSGHLQQYF. The sequenced DNA is TGTGCCTGGAGTGTATCGGGCCATCTCCAGCAGTACTTC.